This is a list of T cell receptor beta chains from one sample in a study of blood T cell repertoires in COVID-19. Only in-frame clones appear in the TCRdb table, and some are missing; sequencing was by immunoSEQ multiplex PCR. The sample shows fewer than 350,000 clones, 75% to 95% of them seen only once. Source material: peripheral blood. The receptor source for this set is a woman in her thirties with COVID-19, enrolled during active disease. Each CDR3 is given with its conserved first and last residue. A D gene is named only where the DNA matches it firmly. A clone size is listed for some rows: how often the clone was seen (once, few, many), or a class if it is expanded.

d_call j_call v_call clone_size cdr3_aa cdr3_nt
NA TRBJ2-7 TRBV5-6 NA CASTSYTGASYEQYF TGTGCCAGCACCTCCTATACGGGAGCGAGCTACGAGCAGTACTTC
NA TRBJ1-3 TRBV29-1 NA CSVLGSGNTIYF TGCAGCGTCCTCGGCTCTGGAAACACCATATATTTT
NA TRBJ1-3 TRBV2 NA CASSEVQAISGNTIYF TGTGCCAGCAGTGAGGTACAGGCGATCTCTGGAAACACCATATATTTT
NA TRBJ1-2 TRBV6-5 NA CASSYRGDAGGYTF TGTGCCAGCAGTTACCGCGGGGACGCGGGGGGCTACACCTTC
TRBD1 TRBJ1-1 TRBV9 NA CASSVSTGGYTEAFF TGTGCCAGCAGCGTATCGACAGGGGGGTACACTGAAGCTTTCTTT
NA TRBJ2-7 TRBV27 NA CASSESGSSSYEQYF TGTGCCAGCAGTGAAAGCGGGTCTAGCTCCTACGAGCAGTACTTC
NA TRBJ1-4 TRBV7-9 NA CASSSLWRDDYFNEKLFF TGTGCCAGCAGCTCTCTCTGGAGGGACGATTACTTTAATGAAAAACTGTTTTTT
NA TRBJ2-1 TRBV6-5 NA CAITGEVTYNEQFF TGTGCCATAACTGGGGAGGTGACCTACAATGAGCAGTTCTTC
NA TRBJ2-1 TRBV4-2 NA CASSQVTSGGREQFF TGTGCCAGCAGCCAAGTAACGTCGGGGGGCCGTGAGCAGTTCTTC
NA TRBJ2-3 TRBV24-1 NA CATSENRPQDTQYF TGTGCCACCAGTGAAAACAGGCCCCAGGATACGCAGTATTTT
NA TRBJ1-1 TRBV7-9 once CASSAGRGNTEAFF TGTGCCAGCAGCGCGGGACGGGGGAACACTGAAGCTTTCTTT
NA TRBJ2-2 TRBV4-1 NA CASSQDSGANTGELFF TGCGCCAGCAGCCAAGATTCAGGGGCGAACACCGGGGAGCTGTTTTTT
NA TRBJ2-7 TRBV15 NA CATSRVAGAYEQYF TGTGCCACCAGCAGAGTCGCAGGGGCCTACGAGCAGTACTTC
NA TRBJ1-5 TRBV2 NA CASSPDSSNQPQHF TGTGCCAGCAGTCCCGACAGCAGCAATCAGCCCCAGCATTTT
TRBD2 TRBJ2-1 TRBV6-1 NA CASSEASGVWGEQFF TGTGCCAGCAGTGAAGCAAGCGGGGTTTGGGGCGAGCAGTTCTTC
NA TRBJ2-1 TRBV20-1 NA CSASLTAGHNEQFF TGCAGTGCTAGTCTGACTGCGGGCCACAATGAGCAGTTCTTC
NA TRBJ1-5 TRBV10-1 once CASSEPYRRGGDNQPQHF TGCGCCAGCAGTGAGCCATACCGGAGGGGGGGCGACAATCAGCCCCAGCATTTT
TRBD1 TRBJ1-2 TRBV9 NA CASSVGETGVGGYTF TGTGCCAGCAGCGTAGGGGAGACAGGGGTAGGCGGCTACACCTTC
TRBD1 TRBJ2-3 TRBV28 NA CASSRDRSTDTQYF TGTGCCAGCAGTCGGGACAGAAGCACAGATACGCAGTATTTT
TRBD1 TRBJ1-2 TRBV29-1 NA CSVDDRGQGYTF TGCAGCGTTGACGACAGGGGGCAAGGCTACACCTTC
NA TRBJ2-1 TRBV2 NA CASSERDYNEQFF TGTGCCAGCAGTGAACGGGATTACAATGAGCAGTTCTTC
TRBD2 TRBJ2-1 TRBV28 NA CASRHLAEDLAGQFF TGTGCCAGCAGACATCTAGCGGAGGACCTTGCGGGGCAGTTCTTC
NA TRBJ2-3 TRBV19 NA CASSIGQTSTDTQYF TGTGCCAGTAGTATCGGACAGACTAGCACAGATACGCAGTATTTT
NA TRBJ2-1 TRBV5-1 NA CASTREGSYNEQFF TGCGCCAGCACGCGAGAGGGCTCCTACAATGAGCAGTTCTTC
TRBD2 TRBJ2-7 TRBV6-4 NA CATQGTSGRADHEQYF TGTGCCACCCAGGGGACTAGCGGGAGGGCCGATCACGAGCAGTACTTC
TRBD1 TRBJ1-1 TRBV5-5 NA CASSALQGALRMNTEAFF TGTGCCAGCAGCGCTTTACAGGGGGCTCTTCGGATGAACACTGAAGCTTTCTTT
NA TRBJ1-4 TRBV30 NA CAWTRGGEKLFF TGTGCCTGGACCAGGGGTGGCGAAAAACTGTTTTTT
NA TRBJ2-5 TRBV7-2 once CASSRQAFLETQYF TGTGCCAGCAGTCGGCAGGCATTTTTAGAGACCCAGTACTTC
TRBD1 TRBJ2-7 TRBV6-5 NA CASNRTGREQYF TGTGCCAGCAACAGGACAGGGAGGGAGCAGTACTTC
TRBD1 TRBJ2-2 TRBV10-3 NA CAISPGQGPGELFF TGTGCCATCAGTCCGGGACAGGGACCCGGGGAGCTGTTTTTT
TRBD1 TRBJ2-7 TRBV27 NA CASSPSTGGGEQYF TGTGCCAGCAGTCCCTCGACAGGGGGCGGAGAGCAGTACTTC
TRBD2 TRBJ2-7 TRBV9 NA CASSPRGSNTYEQYF TGTGCCAGCAGCCCGCGGGGGTCGAATACCTACGAGCAGTACTTC
NA TRBJ1-1 TRBV6-6 NA CASSYPQGQEAEAFF TGTGCCAGCAGTTACCCCCAGGGCCAAGAGGCTGAAGCTTTCTTT
NA TRBJ2-1 TRBV5-4 NA CASSLLNEQFF TGTGCCAGCAGCCTACTTAATGAGCAGTTCTTC
TRBD1 TRBJ1-2 TRBV6-5 NA CASSLQTGVHGYTF TGTGCCAGCAGTCTCCAAACAGGGGTCCATGGCTACACCTTC
NA TRBJ2-2 TRBV5-1 NA CASIDRASNTGELFF TGCGCCAGCATCGATCGAGCCTCGAACACCGGGGAGCTGTTTTTT
NA TRBJ1-5 TRBV19 NA CASSITLRLSNQPQHF TGTGCCAGTAGTATAACGTTAAGACTGAGCAATCAGCCCCAGCATTTT
NA TRBJ1-2 TRBV2 NA CASRLGIYTF TGTGCCAGCAGGCTCGGGATATACACCTTC
NA TRBJ2-2 TRBV7-8 once CASSLEGVTGELFF TGTGCCAGCAGCTTAGAAGGAGTTACCGGGGAGCTGTTTTTT
NA TRBJ2-1 TRBV3-1/TRBV3-2 NA CASSQGGNEQFF TGTGCCAGCAGCCAAGGCGGGAATGAGCAGTTCTTC
TRBD1 TRBJ1-2 TRBV30 NA CAWSRRDRGLGYTF TGTGCCTGGAGTCGTCGCGACAGGGGGCTTGGCTACACCTTC
TRBD2 TRBJ2-3 TRBV7-3 NA CASSLTGGGTDTQYF TGTGCCAGCAGCTTAACCGGGGGGGGCACAGATACGCAGTATTTT
TRBD1 TRBJ1-6 TRBV30 NA CAWSDRGNSPLHF TGTGCCTGGTCTGACAGGGGCAATTCACCCCTCCACTTT
NA TRBJ1-2 TRBV30 once CAWSAGLYGYTF TGTGCCTGGAGTGCAGGCCTCTATGGCTACACCTTC
NA TRBJ1-2 TRBV7-3 NA CASSLTSAGSYGYTF TGTGCCAGCAGCTTAACTTCCGCGGGGTCATATGGCTACACCTTC
TRBD2 TRBJ2-5 TRBV28 few CATLGLAGGPLQETQYF TGTGCCACTTTGGGGCTAGCGGGAGGGCCCCTACAAGAGACCCAGTACTTC